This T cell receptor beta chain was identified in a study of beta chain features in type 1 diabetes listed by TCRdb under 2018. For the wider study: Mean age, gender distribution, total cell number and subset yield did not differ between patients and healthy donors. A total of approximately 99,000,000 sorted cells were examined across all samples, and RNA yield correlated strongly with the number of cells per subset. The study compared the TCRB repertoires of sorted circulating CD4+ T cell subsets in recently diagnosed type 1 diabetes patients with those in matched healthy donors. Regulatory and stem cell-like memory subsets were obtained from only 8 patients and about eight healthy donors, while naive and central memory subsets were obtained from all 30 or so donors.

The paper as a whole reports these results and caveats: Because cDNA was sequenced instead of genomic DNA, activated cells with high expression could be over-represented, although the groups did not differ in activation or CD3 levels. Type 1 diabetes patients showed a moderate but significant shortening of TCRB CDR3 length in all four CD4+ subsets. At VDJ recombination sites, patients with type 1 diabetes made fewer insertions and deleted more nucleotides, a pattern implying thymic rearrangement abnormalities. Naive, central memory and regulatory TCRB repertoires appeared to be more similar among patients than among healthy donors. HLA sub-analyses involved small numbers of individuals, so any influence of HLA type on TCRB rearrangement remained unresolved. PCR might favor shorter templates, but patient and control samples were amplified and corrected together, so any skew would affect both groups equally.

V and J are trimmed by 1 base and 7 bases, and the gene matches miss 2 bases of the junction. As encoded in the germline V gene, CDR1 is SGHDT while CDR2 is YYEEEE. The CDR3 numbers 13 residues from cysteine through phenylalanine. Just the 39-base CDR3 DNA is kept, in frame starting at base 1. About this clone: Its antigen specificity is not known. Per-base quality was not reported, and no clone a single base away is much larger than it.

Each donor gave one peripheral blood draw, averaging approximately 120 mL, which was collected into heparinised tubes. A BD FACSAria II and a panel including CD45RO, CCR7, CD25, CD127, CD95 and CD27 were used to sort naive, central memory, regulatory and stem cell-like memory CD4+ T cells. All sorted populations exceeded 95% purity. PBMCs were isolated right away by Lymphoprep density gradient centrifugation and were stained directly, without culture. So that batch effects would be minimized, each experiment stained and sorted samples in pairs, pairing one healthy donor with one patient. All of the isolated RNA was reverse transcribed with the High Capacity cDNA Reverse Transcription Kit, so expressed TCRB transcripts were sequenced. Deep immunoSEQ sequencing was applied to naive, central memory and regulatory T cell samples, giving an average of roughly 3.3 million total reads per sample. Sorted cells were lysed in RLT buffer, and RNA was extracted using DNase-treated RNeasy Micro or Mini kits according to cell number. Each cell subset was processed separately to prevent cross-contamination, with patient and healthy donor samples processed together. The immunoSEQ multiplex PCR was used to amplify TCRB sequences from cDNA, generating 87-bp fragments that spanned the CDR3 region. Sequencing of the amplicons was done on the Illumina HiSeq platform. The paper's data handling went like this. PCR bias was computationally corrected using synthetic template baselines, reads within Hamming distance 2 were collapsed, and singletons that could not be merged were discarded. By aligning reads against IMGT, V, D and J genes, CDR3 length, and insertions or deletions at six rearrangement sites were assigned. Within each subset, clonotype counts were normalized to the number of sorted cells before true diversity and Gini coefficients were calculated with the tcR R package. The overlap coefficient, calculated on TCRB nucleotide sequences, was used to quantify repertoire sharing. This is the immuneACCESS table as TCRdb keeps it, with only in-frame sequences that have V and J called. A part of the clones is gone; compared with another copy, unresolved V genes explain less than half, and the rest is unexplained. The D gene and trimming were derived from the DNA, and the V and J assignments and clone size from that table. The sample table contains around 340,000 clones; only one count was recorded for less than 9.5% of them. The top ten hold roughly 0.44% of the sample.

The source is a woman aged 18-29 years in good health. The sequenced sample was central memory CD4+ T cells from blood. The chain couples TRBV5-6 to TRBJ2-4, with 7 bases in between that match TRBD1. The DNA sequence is TGTGCCAGCAGCTTGAAGACAGGGAACATTCAGTACTTC. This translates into CASSLKTGNIQYF. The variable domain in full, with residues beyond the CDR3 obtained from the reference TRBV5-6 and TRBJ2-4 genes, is DAGVTQSPTHLIKTRGQQVTLRCSPKSGHDTVSWYQQALGQGPQFIFQYYEEEERQRGNFPDRFSGHQFPNYSSELNVNALLLGDSALYLCASSLKTGNIQYFGAGTRLSVL.